A selection of T cell receptor beta chains follows, all from one sample in a study of cytomegalovirus exposure and HLA in healthy donors. Libraries were prepared by immunoSEQ multiplex PCR; TCRdb keeps only in-frame clonotypes and omits some of them. The sample consists of over 150,000 clones, approximately 83% of them appearing once. The sequenced sample was PBMCs. Receptor source: a boy aged 2 to 9 in good health and CMV-seronegative. Each CDR3 is given with its conserved first and last residue. D genes are given only for firm matches.

TRBD1	TRBJ1-3	TRBV4-3	TGCGCCAGCAGCCAAGATCCCCCGACAGGGATGAGCTCTGGAAACACCATATATTTT	CASSQDPPTGMSSGNTIYF
.	TRBJ1-5	TRBV6-1	TGTGCCACCAAAACGGGGGAATACAATCAGCCCCAGCATTTT	CATKTGEYNQPQHF
TRBD1	TRBJ1-1	TRBV29-1	TGCAGCGTGGACAGGGTGGGAACTGAAGCTTTCTTT	CSVDRVGTEAFF
TRBD2	TRBJ2-3	TRBV25-1	TGTGCCAGCCGTCGTACCGGACTAGCCCCCGATACGCAGTATTTT	CASRRTGLAPDTQYF
.	TRBJ2-2	TRBV5-1	TGCGCCAGCAGCGAGAGCACCGGGGAGCTGTTTTTT	CASSESTGELFF
.	TRBJ1-2	TRBV10-1	TGCGCCAGCAGTGAGAGGGGCTCAGCACACAACTATGGCTACACCTTC	CASSERGSAHNYGYTF
.	TRBJ2-2	TRBV15	TGTGCCACCAGCAGAGGGCCAGGGCGCGGGGAGCTGTTTTTT	CATSRGPGRGELFF
.	TRBJ2-1	TRBV5-8	TGTGCCAGCAGCTTAGGAGAGGCCTCCTACAATGAGCAGTTCTTC	CASSLGEASYNEQFF
TRBD2	TRBJ2-3	TRBV7-2	TGTGCCAGCAGCTCCGACCTAGCGGGGGAGGGAGATACGCAGTATTTT	CASSSDLAGEGDTQYF
TRBD1	TRBJ1-4	TRBV2	TGTGCCAGCAGTGACGACCGTGCACAGGGGGAATCTAATGAAAAACTGTTTTTT	CASSDDRAQGESNEKLFF
.	TRBJ2-2	TRBV5-4	TGTGCCAGCAGCGCCAGGGGCGGTTCCGGGGAGCTGTTTTTT	CASSARGGSGELFF
.	TRBJ1-1	TRBV21-1	TGTGCCAGCAGCAAAAAGGAGGGTTGGAACACTGAAGCTTTCTTT	CASSKKEGWNTEAFF
.	TRBJ2-7	TRBV6-4	TGTGCCACCAGCCTGTTTGAGCAGTACTTC	CATSLFEQYF
TRBD2	TRBJ2-1	TRBV14	TGTGCCAGCAGCCAAGGTTATGGGACTAGCGGGGGGAGCTCCTACAATGAGCAGTTCTTC	CASSQGYGTSGGSSYNEQFF
.	TRBJ1-1	TRBV5-1	TGCGCCAGCAGCTTGGACTGGGGGGACACTGAAGCTTTCTTT	CASSLDWGDTEAFF
.	TRBJ2-3	TRBV9	TGTGCCAGCAGCGTAGCGGGAAAAGATACGCAGTATTTT	CASSVAGKDTQYF
.	TRBJ2-3	TRBV15	TGTGCCACCAGCAGGTACAGGGGCACAGATACGCAGTATTTT	CATSRYRGTDTQYF
.	TRBJ2-1	TRBV19	TGTGCCAGTAGTATGGCCATAAGGGGCAATGAGCAGTTCTTC	CASSMAIRGNEQFF
.	TRBJ2-7	TRBV9	TGTGCCAGCAGCGTATCGTCAGGGGACTACGAGCAGTACTTC	CASSVSSGDYEQYF
TRBD2	TRBJ2-7	TRBV7-2	TGTGCCAGCAGCTCATGGACTAGCGCACCATCCTACGAGCAGTACTTC	CASSSWTSAPSYEQYF
TRBD2	TRBJ2-1	TRBV10-2	TGCGCCAGCACCCCGAGGGGGGGACTAGCGGGACCATACAATGAGCAGTTCTTC	CASTPRGGLAGPYNEQFF
TRBD2	TRBJ2-1	TRBV9	TGTGCCAGCAGCGTAACGGGGGGGGCCTTCTACAATGAGCAGTTCTTC	CASSVTGGAFYNEQFF